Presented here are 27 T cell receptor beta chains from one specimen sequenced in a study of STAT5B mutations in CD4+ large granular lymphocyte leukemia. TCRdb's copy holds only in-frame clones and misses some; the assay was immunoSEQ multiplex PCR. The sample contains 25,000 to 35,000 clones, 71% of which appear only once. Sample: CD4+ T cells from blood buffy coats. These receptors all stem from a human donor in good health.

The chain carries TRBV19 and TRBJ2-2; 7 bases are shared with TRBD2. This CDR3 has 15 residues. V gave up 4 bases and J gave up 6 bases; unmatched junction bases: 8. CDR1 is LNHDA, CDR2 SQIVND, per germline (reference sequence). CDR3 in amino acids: CASSKLAGVPGELFF. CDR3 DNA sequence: TGTGCCAGTAGTAAACTGGCGGGGGTCCCCGGGGAGCTGTTTTTT.

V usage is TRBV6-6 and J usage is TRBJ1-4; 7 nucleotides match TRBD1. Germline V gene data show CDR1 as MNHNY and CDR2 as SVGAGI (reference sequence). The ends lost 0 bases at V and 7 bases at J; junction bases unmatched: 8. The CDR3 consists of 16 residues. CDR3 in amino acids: CASSYSAARGSEKLFF. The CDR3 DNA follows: TGTGCCAGCAGTTACTCGGCAGCCAGGGGGAGTGAAAAACTGTTTTTT.

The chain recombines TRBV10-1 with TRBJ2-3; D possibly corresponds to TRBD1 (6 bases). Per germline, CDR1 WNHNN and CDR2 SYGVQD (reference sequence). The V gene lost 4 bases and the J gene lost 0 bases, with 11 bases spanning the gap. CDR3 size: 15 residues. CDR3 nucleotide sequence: TGCGCCAGCAGTGTGGGGGCCTTTAGCACAGATACGCAGTATTTT. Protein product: CASSVGAFSTDTQYF.

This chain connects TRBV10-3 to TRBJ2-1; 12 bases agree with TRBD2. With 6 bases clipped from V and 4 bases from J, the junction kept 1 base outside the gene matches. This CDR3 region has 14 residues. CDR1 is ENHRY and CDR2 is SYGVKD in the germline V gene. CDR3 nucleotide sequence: TGTGCCATCAGCCTAGCGGGGGGGTACAATGAGCAGTTCTTC. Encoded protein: CAISLAGGYNEQFF.

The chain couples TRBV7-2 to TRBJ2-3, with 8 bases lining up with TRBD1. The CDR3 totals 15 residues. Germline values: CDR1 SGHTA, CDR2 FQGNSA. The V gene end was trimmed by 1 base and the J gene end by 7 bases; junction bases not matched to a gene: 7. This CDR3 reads CASSLDAGGGNTQYF. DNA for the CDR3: TGTGCCAGCAGCTTAGATGCAGGGGGCGGGAATACGCAGTATTTT.

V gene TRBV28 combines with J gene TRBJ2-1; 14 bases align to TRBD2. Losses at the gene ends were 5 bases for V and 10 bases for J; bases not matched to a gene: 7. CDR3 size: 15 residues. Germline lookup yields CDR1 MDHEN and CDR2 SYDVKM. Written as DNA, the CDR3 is TGTGCCAGCAGTCCGGGACTAGCGGGGGCCTGGGAGCAGTTCTTC. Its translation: CASSPGLAGAWEQFF.

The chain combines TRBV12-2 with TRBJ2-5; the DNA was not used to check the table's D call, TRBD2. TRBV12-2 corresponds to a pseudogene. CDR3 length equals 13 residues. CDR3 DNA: TGTGCAAGATTAAGGGCGGGCGCAGAGACCCAGTACTTC. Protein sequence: CARLRAGAETQYF.

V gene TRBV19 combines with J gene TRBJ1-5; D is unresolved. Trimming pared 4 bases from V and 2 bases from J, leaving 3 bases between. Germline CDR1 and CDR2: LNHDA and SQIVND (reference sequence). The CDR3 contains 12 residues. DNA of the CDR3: TGTGCCAGTAGTAATGGCAATCAGCCCCAGCATTTT. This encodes CASSNGNQPQHF.

The DNA of the CDR3 is TGTGCCAGCAGCTTGGGGGCCCCAATAGTAGCAGGGGAGACCCAGTACTTC. The encoded protein is CASSLGAPIVAGETQYF. This chain connects TRBV11-2 to TRBJ2-5; D might be TRBD1 (6 bases). The CDR3 is 17 amino acids. V shed 3 bases and J shed 5 bases, with 22 bases lying between them. Germline V gene lookup returns CDR1 SGHAT and CDR2 FQNNGV.

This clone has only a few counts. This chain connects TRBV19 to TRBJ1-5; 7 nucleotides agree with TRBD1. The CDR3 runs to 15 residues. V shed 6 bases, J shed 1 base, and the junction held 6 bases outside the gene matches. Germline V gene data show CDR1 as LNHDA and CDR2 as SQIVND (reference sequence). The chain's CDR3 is CASRSEGQSNQPQHF. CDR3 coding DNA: TGTGCCAGTAGGTCCGAGGGACAGAGCAATCAGCCCCAGCATTTT.

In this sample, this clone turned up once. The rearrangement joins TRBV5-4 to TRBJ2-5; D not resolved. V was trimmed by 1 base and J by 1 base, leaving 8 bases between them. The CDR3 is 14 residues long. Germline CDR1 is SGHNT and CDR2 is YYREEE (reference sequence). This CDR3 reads CASSLMAAQETQYF. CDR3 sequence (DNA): TGTGCCAGCAGCTTGATGGCGGCCCAAGAGACCCAGTACTTC. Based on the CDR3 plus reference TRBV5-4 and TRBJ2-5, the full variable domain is ETGVTQSPTHLIKTRGQQVTLRCSSQSGHNTVSWYQQALGQGPQFIFQYYREEENGRGNFPPRFSGLQFPNYSSELNVNALELDDSALYLCASSLMAAQETQYFGPGTRLLVL.

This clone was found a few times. The CDR3 loop is CSVIGGQPVNTEAFF. In DNA, the CDR3 is TGCAGCGTCATAGGAGGGCAGCCAGTAAACACTGAAGCTTTCTTT. The gene calls are TRBV29-1 and TRBJ1-1; D not certain. V was pared by 6 bases and J by 2 bases, with 19 bases between. This CDR3 is 15 amino acids long. Germline V gene data show CDR1 as SQVTM and CDR2 as ANQGSEA. Complete variable domain (other parts from reference TRBV29-1 and TRBJ1-1): SAVISQKPSRDICQRGTSLTIQCQVDSQVTMMFWYRQQPGQSLTLIATANQGSEATYESGFVIDKFPISRPNLTFSTLTVSNMSPEDSSIYLCSVIGGQPVNTEAFFGQGTRLTVV.

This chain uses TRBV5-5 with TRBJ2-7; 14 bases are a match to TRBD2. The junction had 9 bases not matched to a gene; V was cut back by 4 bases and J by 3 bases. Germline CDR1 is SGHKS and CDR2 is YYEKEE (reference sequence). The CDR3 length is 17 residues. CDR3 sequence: CASSDRTSGGPYYEQYF. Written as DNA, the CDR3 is TGTGCCAGCAGCGACAGGACTAGCGGGGGGCCTTACTACGAGCAGTACTTC.

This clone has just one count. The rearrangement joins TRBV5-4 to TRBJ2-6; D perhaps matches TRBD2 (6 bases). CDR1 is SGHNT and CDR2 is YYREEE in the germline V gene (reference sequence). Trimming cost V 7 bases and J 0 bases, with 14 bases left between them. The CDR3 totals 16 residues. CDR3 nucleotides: TGTGCCAGCCGCCCCGGGGGTAACTCTGGGGCCAACGTCCTGACTTTC. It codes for CASRPGGNSGANVLTF. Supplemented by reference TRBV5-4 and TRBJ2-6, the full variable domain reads ETGVTQSPTHLIKTRGQQVTLRCSSQSGHNTVSWYQQALGQGPQFIFQYYREEENGRGNFPPRFSGLQFPNYSSELNVNALELDDSALYLCASRPGGNSGANVLTFGAGSRLTVL.

The CDR3 DNA sequence: TGTGCCAGCAGGGACAGATTTCCTAGCAATCAGCCCCAGCATTTT. Protein: CASRDRFPSNQPQHF. This chain connects TRBV6-1 to TRBJ1-5; D possibly corresponds to TRBD1 (6 bases). Trimming cost V 6 bases and J 0 bases, with 12 bases left between them. The germline CDR1 and CDR2 sequences are MNHNS and SASEGT. CDR3 length: 15 amino acids.

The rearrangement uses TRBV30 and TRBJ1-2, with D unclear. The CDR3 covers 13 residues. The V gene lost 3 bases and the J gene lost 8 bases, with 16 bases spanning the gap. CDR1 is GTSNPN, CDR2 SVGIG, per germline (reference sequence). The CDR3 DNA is TGTGCCTGGAGCAGTGACGGACCGTTCGGCTACACCTTC. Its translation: CAWSSDGPFGYTF.

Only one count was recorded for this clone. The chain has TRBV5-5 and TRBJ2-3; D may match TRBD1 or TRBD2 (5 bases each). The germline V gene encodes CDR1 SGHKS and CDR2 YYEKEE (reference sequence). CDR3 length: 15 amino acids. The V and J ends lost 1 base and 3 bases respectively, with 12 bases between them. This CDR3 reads CASSLKPWGTDTQYF. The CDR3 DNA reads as TGTGCCAGCAGCTTGAAGCCCTGGGGGACAGATACGCAGTATTTT.

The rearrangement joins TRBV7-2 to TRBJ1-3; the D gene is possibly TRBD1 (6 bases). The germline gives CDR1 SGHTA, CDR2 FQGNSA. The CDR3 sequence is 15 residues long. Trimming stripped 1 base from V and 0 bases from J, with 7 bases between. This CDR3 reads CASSLGGGSGNTIYF. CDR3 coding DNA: TGTGCCAGCAGCTTAGGAGGGGGCTCTGGAAACACCATATATTTT.

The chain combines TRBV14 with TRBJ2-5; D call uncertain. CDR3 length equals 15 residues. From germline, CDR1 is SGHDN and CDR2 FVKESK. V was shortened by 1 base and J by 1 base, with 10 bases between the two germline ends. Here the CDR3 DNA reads TGTGCCAGCAGCCAAGGATATGGGTTCCAAGAGACCCAGTACTTC. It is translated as CASSQGYGFQETQYF.

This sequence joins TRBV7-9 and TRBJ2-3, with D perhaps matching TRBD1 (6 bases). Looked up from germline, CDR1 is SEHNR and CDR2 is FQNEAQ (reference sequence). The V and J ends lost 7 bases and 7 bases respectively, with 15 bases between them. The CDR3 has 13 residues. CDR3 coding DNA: TGTGCCAGCACAGGGGTTGGAAGGAATACGCAGTATTTT. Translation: CASTGVGRNTQYF.

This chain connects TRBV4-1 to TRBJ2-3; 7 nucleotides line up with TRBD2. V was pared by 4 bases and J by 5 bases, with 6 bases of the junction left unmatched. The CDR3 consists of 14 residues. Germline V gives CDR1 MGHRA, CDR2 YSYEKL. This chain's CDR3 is CASSLERGGDTQYF. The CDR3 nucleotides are TGCGCCAGCAGCCTCGAGCGGGGAGGAGATACGCAGTATTTT.

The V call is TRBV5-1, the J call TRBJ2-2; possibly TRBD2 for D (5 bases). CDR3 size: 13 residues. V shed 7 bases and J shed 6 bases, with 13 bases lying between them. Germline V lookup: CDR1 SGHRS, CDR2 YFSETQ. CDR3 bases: TGCGCCAGCGGTCAACGGGGAGCCGGGGAGCTGTTTTTT. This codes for CASGQRGAGELFF.

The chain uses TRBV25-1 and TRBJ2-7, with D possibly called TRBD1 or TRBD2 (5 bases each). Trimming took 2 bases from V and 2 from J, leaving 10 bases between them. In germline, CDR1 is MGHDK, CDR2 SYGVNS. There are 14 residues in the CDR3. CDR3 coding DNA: TGTGCCAGCAGTGAAACCGGGACCACCTACGAGCAGTACTTC. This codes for CASSETGTTYEQYF.

CDR3 nucleotide sequence: TGTGCCAGCAGCATACTCCACGAGACAGGTTTCTCTGGAAACACCATATATTTT. Translated, it gives CASSILHETGFSGNTIYF. The genes are TRBV7-9 and TRBJ1-3; maybe TRBD1 (6 bases). Germline V gives CDR1 SEHNR, CDR2 FQNEAQ (reference sequence). V was trimmed by 5 bases and J by 0 bases, leaving 20 bases between them. The CDR3 has 18 amino acids. The full variable domain, its missing parts supplied by reference TRBV7-9 and TRBJ1-3, is DTGVSQNPRHKITKRGQNVTFRCDPISEHNRLYWYRQTLGQGPEFLTYFQNEAQLEKSRLLSDRFSAERPKGSFSTLEIQRTEQGDSAMYLCASSILHETGFSGNTIYFGEGSWLTVV.

DNA for the CDR3: TGTGCCATCCGGGGAGCGGGGGGCTCCTACGAGCAGTACTTC. This translates into CAIRGAGGSYEQYF. This sequence joins TRBV2 and TRBJ2-7; 9 nucleotides match TRBD2. The CDR3 consists of 14 residues. J was trimmed by 0 bases and V by 10 bases; bases with no gene match: 7. CDR1 is SNHLY, CDR2 FYNNEI, per germline.

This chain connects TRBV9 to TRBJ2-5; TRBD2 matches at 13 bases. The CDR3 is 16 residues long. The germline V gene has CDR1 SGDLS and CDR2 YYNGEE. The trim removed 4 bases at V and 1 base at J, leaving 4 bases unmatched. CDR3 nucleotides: TGTGCCAGCAGCATACTAGCGGGGGGGCCCCAAGAGACCCAGTACTTC. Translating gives CASSILAGGPQETQYF.

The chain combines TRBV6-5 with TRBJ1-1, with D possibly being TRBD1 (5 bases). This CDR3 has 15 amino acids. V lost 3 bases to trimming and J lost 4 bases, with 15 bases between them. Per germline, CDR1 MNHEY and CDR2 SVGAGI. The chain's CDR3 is CASSYSFRVATEAFF. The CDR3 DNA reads TGTGCCAGCAGTTATTCATTCAGGGTGGCCACTGAAGCTTTCTTT.